These 12 T cell receptor beta chains share one sample of origin, sequenced in a study of OX40 agonist ivuxolimab in advanced cancers. Method: immunoSEQ multiplex PCR; TCRdb's copy keeps in-frame clones and lacks some. In the table there are tens of thousands of clones, 85% to 90% of which are singletons. The sample in question was CD4+ or CD8+ T cells sorted from blood, obtained in a trial of the OX40 agonist ivuxolimab. The receptors stem from an adult with an advanced solid tumor such as melanoma, head and neck, liver or kidney cancer.

The chain couples TRBV15 to TRBJ2-1; 11 bases map to TRBD2. Germline CDR1 LNHNV, CDR2 YYDKDF (reference sequence). Trimming cost V 6 bases and J 7 bases; bases outside gene matches: 8. There are 15 residues in the CDR3. The CDR3 spells CATRLAGGPRNEQFF. The CDR3 bases are TGTGCCACCAGATTAGCGGGAGGGCCACGGAATGAGCAGTTCTTC.

The chain carries TRBV19 and TRBJ1-2; possible D gene TRBD1, 5 bases. The length of the CDR3 is 15 residues. Per the germline V gene, CDR1 is LNHDA and CDR2 is SQIVND (reference sequence). V lost 5 bases and J 4 bases, leaving 17 bases between the germline ends. CDR3 sequence reads: CASSQTVGVSYGYTF. The CDR3 DNA follows: TGTGCCAGTAGTCAAACGGTGGGGGTTAGCTATGGCTACACCTTC.

This sequence joins TRBV5-1 and TRBJ1-2, with 7 bases fitting TRBD1. The J segment lost 5 bases and the V segment lost 5 bases, leaving 9 bases of the junction unmatched. The V gene's germline CDR1 is SGHRS and CDR2 YFSETQ. The CDR3 totals 14 residues. CDR3 in DNA: TGCGCCAGCAGAATTACAGGGGACAGTTATGGCTACACCTTC. Its protein is CASRITGDSYGYTF.

The chain carries TRBV18 and TRBJ1-2; perhaps TRBD1 as D (5 bases). The length of the CDR3 is 14 residues. The ends were cut back, 6 bases at V and 3 bases at J, with 14 bases in the middle. CDR1 is KGHSH and CDR2 is LQKENI in the germline V gene. In DNA form, the CDR3 reads TGTGCCAGCTCGTTCCGGGGGGACGACTATGGCTACACCTTC. Protein sequence: CASSFRGDDYGYTF.

As concerns this clone: This same CDR3 is encoded by further DNA sequences in the sample. The rearrangement joins TRBV5-4 to TRBJ1-1; maybe TRBD1 (5 bases). CDR3 length: 14 amino acids. Germline loops: CDR1 SGHNT, CDR2 YYREEE (reference sequence). V shed 0 bases and J shed 1 base, with 7 bases lying between them. The CDR3 region has the DNA TGTGCCAGCAGCTTGGTAGGGACGAACACTGAAGCTTTCTTT. Translated: CASSLVGTNTEAFF.

CDR3 in amino acids: CASSPPRGGAGNEQFF. The DNA of the CDR3 is TGTGCCAGCTCCCCCCCACGCGGGGGGGCCGGCAATGAGCAGTTCTTC. The J gene is TRBJ2-1, the V gene TRBV18, with 9 bases lining up with TRBD2. J lost 6 bases, V lost 6 bases, and 12 bases had no gene match. Per germline, CDR1 KGHSH and CDR2 LQKENI. The CDR3 spans 16 residues.

V gene TRBV6-6 combines with J gene TRBJ2-7, with TRBD1 matching 9 bases. Germline V CDR1 and CDR2: MNHNY, SVGAGI (reference sequence). The CDR3 runs to 15 residues. Losses at the gene ends were 4 bases for V and 5 bases for J; bases not matched to a gene: 9. The CDR3 DNA sequence: TGTGCCAGCAGTTCTTTGAACAGGGGGCGCGACGAGCAGTACTTC. Its translation is CASSSLNRGRDEQYF.

This clone was observed a single time. The chain is built from TRBV6-6 and TRBJ1-3; D is perhaps TRBD1 (6 bases). This CDR3 region has 16 residues. The V end was cut by 0 bases, the J end by 4 bases, with 13 bases between. Per the germline V gene, CDR1 is MNHNY and CDR2 is SVGAGI (reference sequence). The CDR3 sequence is CASSYSIGGTGNTIYF. CDR3 nucleotide sequence: TGTGCCAGCAGTTACTCGATCGGAGGGACAGGAAACACCATATATTTT.

This clone was counted once. V usage is TRBV7-2 and J usage is TRBJ1-5; D unresolved. The CDR3 runs to 14 residues. Germline V gene data show CDR1 as SGHTA and CDR2 as FQGNSA. Trimming left V 6 bases short and J 6 bases short, with 15 bases between. In DNA form, the CDR3 reads TGTGCCAGCAGTTTTGGTACAACCATTCAGCCCCAGCATTTT. As protein: CASSFGTTIQPQHF.

The V and J genes are TRBV11-2 and TRBJ2-7; 10 bases are a match to TRBD2. The ends lost 2 bases at V and 4 bases at J; junction bases unmatched: 2. The CDR3 sequence is 14 residues long. Germline lookup yields CDR1 SGHAT and CDR2 FQNNGV. The CDR3: CASSLTSGTYEQYF. CDR3 DNA: TGTGCCAGCAGCTTAACTAGCGGGACATACGAGCAGTACTTC.

The chain has TRBV7-9 and TRBJ1-6, with D unclear. CDR1 and CDR2 from the germline V gene are SEHNR and FQNEAQ (reference sequence). The CDR3 has 16 amino acids. V lost 0 bases, J lost 5 bases, and 11 bases lay in between. The CDR3 coding sequence is TGTGCCAGCAGCTTAGCTCTCAGAATCGATAATTCACCCCTCCACTTT. This encodes CASSLALRIDNSPLHF.

J is TRBJ1-2 and V is TRBV5-1, with D possibly matching TRBD1 (5 bases). V was clipped by 0 bases and J by 4 bases, with 7 bases between them. The CDR3 runs to 13 residues. CDR1 and CDR2 (germline): SGHRS, YFSETQ. DNA for the CDR3: TGCGCCAGCAGCTTGGGACAGTCCTATGGCTACACCTTC. Translated, it gives CASSLGQSYGYTF.